The present TCR beta chain was sequenced within a study of blood T cells in healthy people across ages (dated by TCRdb to between 2015 and 2017). Regarding the study in general: In model experiments, template switching captured about one uniquely barcoded TCR beta cDNA molecule for every two T cells. Using deep sequencing normalized with unique cDNA molecular identifiers, the study measured how TCR beta repertoire diversity changes with age. Four age groups were formed from the donors: young (average about 17 years), middle-aged (approximately 42), aged (roughly 58) and long-lived (approximately 78). To avoid experimental bias, donors of different ages were distributed randomly across sequencing lanes. Using the same blood draw, the study looked at two additional independent replicas of 1 million unique cDNA reads for two donors, one aged 18 to 30 and the other aged 80 or older. What the research found in general, with its limitations: The long-lived group showed more naive CD4+ T cells, fewer expanded clones and increased TCR diversity than the aged group, suggesting age selection. As age increased, observed TCR beta diversity per million T cells dropped in a roughly linear way, and a significant reduction was already evident by age around 41. A strong correlation was found between observed TCR beta diversity and the percentage of naive T cells measured by flow cytometry. The CMV infection status of donors was not known, potentially confounding age-related changes in expanded clonotypes. Estimates of total diversity from one million sequenced T cells were regarded as lower bounds and underestimates. Bulk unsorted PBMC profiling prevented conclusive comparison of naive and antigen-experienced compartments.

Library construction relied on 5' RACE. Sequencing used an Illumina HiSeq 2500. A second PCR of roughly 6 to 11 cycles was performed with a sample-barcoded 5' primer and a J-beta primer mix. Each TCR beta cDNA molecule received a unique molecular identifier from a template-switch 5' adaptor carrying 12 random nucleotides. Each sample yielded at least 2.5 million CDR3-containing paired-end reads. First-strand cDNA was synthesized from all RNA with the Mint cDNA synthesis kit, primed by a TRBC-specific oligonucleotide. Following uracil-DNA glycosylase treatment, a first 18-cycle PCR with universal primers M1SS and BC2_uni_R was performed on all cDNA. Concerning the study's data processing: Normalization of each sample was performed by random selection of 1 million high-quality reads, each carrying a distinct molecular identifier. Instead of being binned into consensus sequences, reads with shared molecular identifiers were discarded. MiTCR, set to a Q25 quality threshold and the strictest error-elimination algorithm, was used for CDR3 identification, clonotype clustering and error correction. Lower-bound total TCR beta diversity was estimated with a nonparametric unseen species model using Euler transformation. TCRdb's own reprocessing of the public reads used fastp at Q25 and MiXCR and kept productive beta chains. CDR3 protein sequences are deduplicated, and each keeps its most common genes and DNA. In this record, the V and J calls reflect TCRdb's handling and not the investigators' own analysis. The sample table records roughly 900,000 distinct CDR3 sequences; roughly 48% of these occur just once. The ten largest clones take up roughly an eighth of the sample.

A remark on this clonotype: The antigen it recognizes is unknown. Base qualities are not at hand, and no much larger clone is one base apart.

CDR1 and CDR2, per the germline V gene, are MGHRA and YSYEKL. Taken from cysteine to phenylalanine, the CDR3 has 15 residues. The DNA shown is the 45-base CDR3, in frame from base 1. The junction carries 8 bases between V and J, which are trimmed by 0 bases and 2 bases respectively. Donors were 35 to 40 systemically healthy Caucasian individuals from Russia aged roughly 6 to 90 years. Each donor gave approximately 9.3 milliliters of peripheral blood, collected into EDTA-treated Vacutainer tubes. Ficoll-Paque density-gradient centrifugation was used to isolate PBMCs, with at least 7 million per sample. Trizol reagent was used to extract total RNA from PBMCs, with at least 6 micrograms per sample. The percentages of naive CD45RAhigh/CD27high T cells were determined by flow cytometry on a PBMC aliquot from every donor.

Recombination linked TRBV4-1 to TRBJ1-3, with the identity of the D gene unclear. The sample was blood. This TCR was recovered from a man aged 25-45 years in good health. The DNA sequence is TGCGCCAGCAGCCAAGATCTGGGCGCTGGAAACACCATATATTTT. The encoded protein is CASSQDLGAGNTIYF.